These T cell receptor beta chains were read from a single sample in a study of blood T cell repertoires in COVID-19. TCRdb keeps only in-frame clones here, not all; method: immunoSEQ multiplex PCR. The sample shows some 320,000 clones, around 89% of them seen only once. Sequencing used peripheral blood. The receptors come from a woman aged 25 to 45 who had recovered from COVID-19. Both conserved end residues are part of each CDR3. The order of the fields is D gene, J gene, CDR3 length, clone size, V gene, CDR3 protein, CDR3 DNA. The D gene is left open where the match is weak. A row's size may be missing; if present it is once, few, many or a size class.

d_call: TRBD2; j_call: TRBJ2-3; cdr3_length: 19; clone_size: NA; v_call: TRBV3-1/TRBV3-2; cdr3_aa: CASSQDLRLAGGSTDTQYF; cdr3_nt: TGTGCCAGCAGCCAAGATCTTCGGCTAGCGGGGGGTAGCACAGATACGCAGTATTTT
d_call: TRBD2; j_call: TRBJ2-7; cdr3_length: 17; clone_size: NA; v_call: TRBV4-2; cdr3_aa: CASSRNVFLGGSYEQYF; cdr3_nt: TGTGCCAGCAGCCGAAACGTCTTCTTGGGGGGGTCCTACGAGCAGTACTTC
d_call: NA; j_call: TRBJ2-1; cdr3_length: 15; clone_size: once; v_call: TRBV7-6; cdr3_aa: CASSSIRQAYNEQFF; cdr3_nt: TGTGCCAGCAGCTCCATTCGACAGGCCTACAATGAGCAGTTCTTC
d_call: TRBD1; j_call: TRBJ1-2; cdr3_length: 14; clone_size: NA; v_call: TRBV6-5; cdr3_aa: CASSYGQANYGYTF; cdr3_nt: TGTGCCAGCAGTTACGGACAGGCTAACTATGGCTACACCTTC
d_call: TRBD2; j_call: TRBJ2-1; cdr3_length: 15; clone_size: once; v_call: TRBV5-1; cdr3_aa: CASSLELAGGGEQFF; cdr3_nt: TGCGCCAGCAGCTTGGAACTAGCGGGGGGTGGGGAGCAGTTCTTC
d_call: NA; j_call: TRBJ2-1; cdr3_length: 15; clone_size: NA; v_call: TRBV29-1; cdr3_aa: CSVDPAREHYNEQFF; cdr3_nt: TGCAGCGTTGACCCTGCCAGGGAACACTACAATGAGCAGTTCTTC
d_call: NA; j_call: TRBJ2-2; cdr3_length: 14; clone_size: NA; v_call: TRBV3-1/TRBV3-2; cdr3_aa: CASSPSMDTGELFF; cdr3_nt: TGTGCCAGCAGCCCCTCTATGGACACCGGGGAGCTGTTTTTT
d_call: TRBD1; j_call: TRBJ2-5; cdr3_length: 15; clone_size: NA; v_call: TRBV3-1/TRBV3-2; cdr3_aa: CASSPPTGGRETQYF; cdr3_nt: TGTGCCAGCAGCCCGCCGACAGGGGGCCGGGAGACCCAGTACTTC
d_call: TRBD1; j_call: TRBJ1-3; cdr3_length: 18; clone_size: NA; v_call: TRBV13; cdr3_aa: CASSLGTRGQGIGNTIYF; cdr3_nt: TGTGCCAGCAGCTTAGGAACCCGGGGACAGGGGATTGGAAACACCATATATTTT
d_call: NA; j_call: TRBJ2-2; cdr3_length: 17; clone_size: NA; v_call: TRBV19; cdr3_aa: CASMDPRTGTNTGELFF; cdr3_nt: TGTGCCAGTATGGATCCACGAACCGGGACAAACACCGGGGAGCTGTTTTTT
d_call: TRBD2; j_call: TRBJ2-2; cdr3_length: 15; clone_size: NA; v_call: TRBV5-1; cdr3_aa: CASARSWGGAGELFF; cdr3_nt: TGCGCCAGCGCCCGGTCCTGGGGGGGGGCCGGGGAGCTGTTTTTT
d_call: NA; j_call: TRBJ2-7; cdr3_length: 13; clone_size: NA; v_call: TRBV6-1; cdr3_aa: CASSESWGREQYF; cdr3_nt: TGTGCCAGCAGTGAATCGTGGGGGCGCGAGCAGTACTTC
d_call: TRBD1; j_call: TRBJ1-2; cdr3_length: 16; clone_size: NA; v_call: TRBV7-2; cdr3_aa: CASSFLGQGANYGYTF; cdr3_nt: TGTGCCAGCAGCTTCCTCGGACAGGGGGCTAACTATGGCTACACCTTC
d_call: NA; j_call: TRBJ1-2; cdr3_length: 12; clone_size: NA; v_call: TRBV11-2; cdr3_aa: CASSLAVNGYTF; cdr3_nt: TGTGCCAGCAGCTTAGCGGTGAATGGCTACACCTTC
d_call: NA; j_call: TRBJ2-3; cdr3_length: 13; clone_size: NA; v_call: TRBV3-1/TRBV3-2; cdr3_aa: CASSHTSSDTQYF; cdr3_nt: TGTGCCAGCAGCCACACTAGCAGTGATACGCAGTATTTT
d_call: NA; j_call: TRBJ2-5; cdr3_length: 15; clone_size: NA; v_call: TRBV9; cdr3_aa: CASSVGTSNQETQYF; cdr3_nt: TGTGCCAGCAGCGTGGGGACTTCAAACCAAGAGACCCAGTACTTC
d_call: NA; j_call: TRBJ2-2; cdr3_length: 13; clone_size: NA; v_call: TRBV3-1/TRBV3-2; cdr3_aa: CASSRQAVGELFF; cdr3_nt: TGTGCCAGCAGCCGACAGGCGGTCGGGGAGCTGTTTTTT
d_call: TRBD1; j_call: TRBJ1-1; cdr3_length: 14; clone_size: NA; v_call: TRBV19; cdr3_aa: CASSGRDRGTEAFF; cdr3_nt: TGTGCCAGTAGTGGCCGGGACAGGGGGACTGAAGCTTTCTTT
d_call: NA; j_call: TRBJ1-1; cdr3_length: 15; clone_size: NA; v_call: TRBV6-5; cdr3_aa: CASSYLGRGNTEAFF; cdr3_nt: TGTGCCAGCAGTTATCTGGGCAGGGGGAACACTGAAGCTTTCTTT
d_call: NA; j_call: TRBJ1-5; cdr3_length: 12; clone_size: NA; v_call: TRBV19; cdr3_aa: CASSIMRQPQHF; cdr3_nt: TGTGCCAGTAGTATAATGCGGCAGCCCCAGCATTTT
d_call: NA; j_call: TRBJ2-7; cdr3_length: 16; clone_size: NA; v_call: TRBV4-3; cdr3_aa: CASSQDFASYSYEQYF; cdr3_nt: TGCGCCAGCAGCCAAGACTTCGCTAGCTACTCCTACGAGCAGTACTTC
d_call: NA; j_call: TRBJ1-4; cdr3_length: 14; clone_size: NA; v_call: TRBV9; cdr3_aa: CASSVRATNEKLFF; cdr3_nt: TGTGCCAGCAGCGTACGGGCAACTAATGAAAAACTGTTTTTT
d_call: NA; j_call: TRBJ1-2; cdr3_length: 13; clone_size: NA; v_call: TRBV6-1; cdr3_aa: CASSEGLSYGYTF; cdr3_nt: TGTGCCAGCAGTGAAGGACTAAGCTATGGCTACACCTTC
d_call: TRBD1; j_call: TRBJ1-1; cdr3_length: 12; clone_size: NA; v_call: TRBV5-4; cdr3_aa: CASSWDRGEAFF; cdr3_nt: TGTGCCAGCAGCTGGGACAGGGGAGAAGCTTTCTTT
d_call: NA; j_call: TRBJ2-3; cdr3_length: 17; clone_size: NA; v_call: TRBV5-1; cdr3_aa: CASSRFVNPRSTDTQYF; cdr3_nt: TGCGCCAGCAGCAGATTCGTAAACCCGAGAAGCACAGATACGCAGTATTTT
d_call: NA; j_call: TRBJ1-4; cdr3_length: 13; clone_size: NA; v_call: TRBV30; cdr3_aa: CGGTRGLNEKLFF; cdr3_nt: TGCGGGGGAACAAGAGGGCTTAATGAAAAACTGTTTTTT
d_call: TRBD1; j_call: TRBJ1-1; cdr3_length: 16; clone_size: NA; v_call: TRBV28; cdr3_aa: CASSLWAGGSGTEAFF; cdr3_nt: TGTGCCAGCAGTTTATGGGCAGGGGGCTCGGGCACTGAAGCTTTCTTT
d_call: NA; j_call: TRBJ2-3; cdr3_length: 13; clone_size: NA; v_call: TRBV9; cdr3_aa: CASSVTERDTQYF; cdr3_nt: TGTGCCAGCAGCGTCACCGAGAGGGATACGCAGTATTTT
d_call: NA; j_call: TRBJ1-5; cdr3_length: 15; clone_size: NA; v_call: TRBV2; cdr3_aa: CASSERQLSNQPQHF; cdr3_nt: TGTGCCAGCAGCGAAAGACAGTTGAGCAATCAGCCCCAGCATTTT
d_call: TRBD2; j_call: TRBJ2-2; cdr3_length: 16; clone_size: NA; v_call: TRBV7-2; cdr3_aa: CASSLRLAGRTGELFF; cdr3_nt: TGTGCCAGCAGCCTCCGACTAGCGGGGAGGACCGGGGAGCTGTTTTTT
d_call: NA; j_call: TRBJ1-2; cdr3_length: 15; clone_size: NA; v_call: TRBV25-1; cdr3_aa: CASSGPSQPNYGYTF; cdr3_nt: TGTGCCAGCAGTGGCCCCAGTCAACCTAACTATGGCTACACCTTC